This section outlines one T cell receptor (beta chain) sequence together with its context. Its target is not known. The sample comes from a study of cytomegalovirus exposure and HLA in healthy donors. The PCR employed 60 Vbeta primers together with 13 Jbeta primers. Assay: immunoSEQ multiplex PCR; the TCRdb copy retains only in-frame clones and omits some. The sample records 160,000 or so clones, 70% to 80% being singletons. Study-level points and caveats: In presence/absence analyses, roughly uniform sequencing depth across donors was assumed.

The CDR3 length is 16 residues. CDR1 is LNHDA, CDR2 SQIVND, per germline (reference sequence). Germline trimming cut 6 bases from V and 6 bases from J; bases unmatched to any gene: 10. The clonotype was recovered from a man younger than 40 in good health and CMV-seronegative. The V and J genes are TRBV19 and TRBJ1-5, with 11 nucleotides matching TRBD1. What was sequenced was PBMCs. The CDR3: CASSAGQGASGQPQHF. The CDR3 coding sequence is TGTGCCAGTAGCGCTGGACAGGGGGCTTCGGGTCAGCCCCAGCATTTT.